This TCR beta chain stems from a study of tissue T cells after allogeneic stem cell transplantation. CDR1 MDHEN and CDR2 SYDVKM come from the germline V gene. The CDR3 has 17 residues. Trimming left V 5 bases short and J 0 bases short, with 14 bases between. Sequenced by immunoSEQ multiplex PCR; TCRdb stores in-frame clones only, minus some. The table includes 950 to 1,000 clones, over 70% detected once. This material consisted of esophageal tissue, taken at autopsy. This receptor was obtained from a female patient between 40 and 75 years old with steroid-refractory graft-versus-host disease after an allogeneic stem cell transplant. A share of the T cells may be of graft donor origin. This sequence joins TRBV28 and TRBJ2-6; possible D gene TRBD2, 6 bases. Here the CDR3 DNA reads TGTGCCAGCAGTCAAGGGACTCGTTTCTCTGGGGCCAACGTCCTGACTTTC. As protein: CASSQGTRFSGANVLTF.